The entry below gives a single T cell receptor (beta chain) sequence along with its context. Its antigen remains unknown. Germline V gene sequence: CDR1 MDHEN, CDR2 SYDVKM. V was shortened by 8 bases and J by 6 bases, with 8 bases between the two germline ends. The CDR3 is made up of 12 amino acids. This entry belongs to a study of T cells after yellow fever vaccination. Each CDR3 protein gets one entry after TCRdb re-called the 5' RACE reads with MiXCR. The data contain about 260,000 distinct CDR3 sequences, about 5.2% of them singletons. Findings and limits, study-wide: Re-detected after boosting: most primary clones, approximately 97% of CD4 and about 90% of CD8.

This chain joins TRBV28 and TRBJ1-6; D not resolved. The TCR comes from a man in his late teens or twenties who received the YFV17D yellow fever vaccine. The sample was CD4+ T cells sorted from PBMCs, taken on the day of the yellow fever booster vaccination. The CDR3 protein is CASGSGNSPLHF. Here the CDR3 DNA reads TGTGCCAGCGGAAGTGGTAATTCACCCCTCCACTTT.